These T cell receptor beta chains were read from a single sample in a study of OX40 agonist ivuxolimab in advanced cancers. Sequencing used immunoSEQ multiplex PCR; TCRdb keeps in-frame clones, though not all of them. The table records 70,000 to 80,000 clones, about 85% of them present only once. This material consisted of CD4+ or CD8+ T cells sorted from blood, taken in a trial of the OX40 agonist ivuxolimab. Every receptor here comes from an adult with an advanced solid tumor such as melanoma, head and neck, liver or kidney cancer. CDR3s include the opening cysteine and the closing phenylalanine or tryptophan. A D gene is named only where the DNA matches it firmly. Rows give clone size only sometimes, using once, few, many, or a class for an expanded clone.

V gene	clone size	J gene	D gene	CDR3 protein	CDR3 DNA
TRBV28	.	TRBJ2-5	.	CASSIGGGRGETQYF	TGTGCCAGCAGTATTGGGGGAGGTCGAGGGGAGACCCAGTACTTC
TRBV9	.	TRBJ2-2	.	CASSNSDRFSGELFF	TGTGCCAGCAGCAACTCCGACAGGTTCTCCGGGGAGCTGTTTTTT
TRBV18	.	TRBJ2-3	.	CASSPPAVADTQYF	TGTGCCAGCTCACCACCGGCCGTTGCAGATACGCAGTATTTT
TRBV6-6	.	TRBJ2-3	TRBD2	CASCRAGGLTDTQYF	TGTGCCAGCTGTAGGGCGGGAGGATTAACAGATACGCAGTATTTT
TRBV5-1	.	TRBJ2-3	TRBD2	CASSSGGSWSDTQYF	TGCGCCAGCAGCTCGGGCGGGAGTTGGTCAGATACGCAGTATTTT
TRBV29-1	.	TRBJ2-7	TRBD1	CSVEDPGGRQGYEQYF	TGCAGCGTTGAAGACCCTGGCGGTAGACAGGGCTACGAGCAGTACTTC
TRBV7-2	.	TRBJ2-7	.	CASSSRRAYEQYF	TGTGCCAGCAGCTCACGAAGGGCATACGAGCAGTACTTC
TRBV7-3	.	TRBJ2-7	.	CASSRQGGMGNEQYF	TGTGCCAGCAGCCGCCAGGGGGGCATGGGCAACGAGCAGTACTTC
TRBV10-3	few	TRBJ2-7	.	CAISDQQGNEQYF	TGTGCCATCAGTGATCAGCAGGGGAACGAGCAGTACTTC
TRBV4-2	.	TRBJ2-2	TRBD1	CASSGTGDTGELFF	TGTGCCAGCAGCGGTACAGGGGACACCGGGGAGCTGTTTTTT
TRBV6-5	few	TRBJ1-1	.	CASRPFTGSHTEAFF	TGTGCCAGCAGACCCTTTACAGGGAGCCATACTGAAGCTTTCTTT
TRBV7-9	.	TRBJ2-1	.	CASSPRGRNEQFF	TGTGCCAGCAGCCCGCGTGGACGCAATGAGCAGTTCTTC
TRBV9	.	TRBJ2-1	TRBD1	CASSVGQSEQFF	TGTGCCAGCAGCGTGGGACAGTCCGAGCAGTTCTTC
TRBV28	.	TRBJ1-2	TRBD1	CASSSSGTGVYGYTF	TGTGCCAGCAGTTCATCCGGGACAGGGGTCTATGGCTACACCTTC
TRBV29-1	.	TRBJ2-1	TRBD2	CSVEVGGAYNEQFF	TGCAGCGTTGAAGTCGGGGGGGCCTACAATGAGCAGTTCTTC
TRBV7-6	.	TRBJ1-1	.	CASSLEIYSEAFF	TGTGCCAGCAGCTTAGAAATATACAGTGAAGCTTTCTTT
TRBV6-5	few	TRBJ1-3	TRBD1	CASSYSGTGAGNTIYF	TGTGCCAGCAGTTACTCAGGGACAGGGGCTGGAAACACCATATATTTT
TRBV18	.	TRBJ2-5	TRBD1	CASSPRTGVGETQYF	TGTGCCAGCTCACCCCGGACAGGGGTAGGTGAGACCCAGTACTTC
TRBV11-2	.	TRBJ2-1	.	CASSLDLARTSSYNEQFF	TGTGCCAGCAGCTTAGATCTGGCCCGCACCAGCTCCTACAATGAGCAGTTCTTC
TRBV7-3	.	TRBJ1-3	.	CASSFGQGSGNTIYF	.
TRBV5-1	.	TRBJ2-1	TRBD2	CASGLAGVVDEQFF	TGCGCCAGCGGACTAGCGGGAGTTGTAGATGAGCAGTTCTTC
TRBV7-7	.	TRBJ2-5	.	CASSLDPLRVETQYF	TGTGCCAGCAGCTTAGATCCCCTGCGGGTAGAGACCCAGTACTTC
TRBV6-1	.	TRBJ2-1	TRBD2	CATGGTSGDNEQFF	TGTGCCACTGGTGGGACTAGCGGGGACAATGAGCAGTTCTTC
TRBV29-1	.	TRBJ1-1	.	CSAKQGHQNTEAFF	TGCAGCGCAAAACAGGGTCATCAGAACACTGAAGCTTTCTTT
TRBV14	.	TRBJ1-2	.	CASSQGVGRGGYTF	TGTGCCAGCAGCCAAGGAGTGGGCCGAGGGGGCTACACCTTC
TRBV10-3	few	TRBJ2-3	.	CAISDHTGGSTDTQYF	TGTGCCATCAGTGACCATACGGGGGGCAGCACAGATACGCAGTATTTT
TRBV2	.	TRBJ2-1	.	CASNSGPEQFF	TGTGCCAGTAATAGCGGTCCGGAGCAGTTCTTC
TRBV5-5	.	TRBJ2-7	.	CASSSHPLHGLGDEQYF	TGTGCCAGCAGCTCCCACCCCTTACATGGCCTGGGAGATGAGCAGTACTTC
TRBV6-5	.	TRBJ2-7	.	CASSYAATEQYF	TGTGCCAGCAGTTACGCTGCCACGGAGCAGTACTTC
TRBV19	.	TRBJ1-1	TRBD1	CASSRLTGGTEAFF	TGTGCCAGTAGCCGCCTTACAGGGGGTACTGAAGCTTTCTTT
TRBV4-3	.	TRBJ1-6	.	CASSQDFQGQNSPLHF	TGCGCCAGCAGCCAAGATTTCCAGGGACAAAATTCACCCCTCCACTTT
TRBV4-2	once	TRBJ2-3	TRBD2	CASSQDRGGADTQYF	TGTGCCAGCAGCCAAGATCGCGGGGGGGCAGATACGCAGTATTTT
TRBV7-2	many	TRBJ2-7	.	CASSFLYEQYF	TGTGCCAGCAGCTTCCTTTACGAGCAGTACTTC
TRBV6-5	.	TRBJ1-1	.	CASSYSMTGNTEAFF	TGTGCCAGCAGTTACTCGATGACAGGGAACACTGAAGCTTTCTTT
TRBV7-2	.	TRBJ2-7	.	CASRGGDIPYEQYF	TGTGCCAGCAGAGGAGGAGACATTCCGTACGAGCAGTACTTC
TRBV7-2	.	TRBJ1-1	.	CASSLDVMEAFF	TGTGCCAGCAGCTTAGATGTGATGGAAGCTTTCTTT
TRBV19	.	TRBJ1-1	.	CASSMGRSLNTEAFF	TGTGCCAGTAGTATGGGCAGAAGTCTGAACACTGAAGCTTTCTTT
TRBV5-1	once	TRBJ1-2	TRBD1	CASSSGDRDSHGYTF	TGCGCCAGCAGCTCTGGGGACAGGGATAGCCATGGCTACACCTTC
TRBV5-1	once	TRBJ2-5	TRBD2	CASSLTSGRAGETQYF	TGCGCCAGCAGCTTGACTAGCGGGAGGGCCGGAGAGACCCAGTACTTC
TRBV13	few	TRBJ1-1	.	CASSSRRDTEAFF	TGTGCCAGCAGCTCCCGTAGGGACACTGAAGCTTTCTTT
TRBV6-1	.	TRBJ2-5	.	CASSEVYPQETQYF	TGTGCCAGCAGTGAAGTTTACCCCCAAGAGACCCAGTACTTC
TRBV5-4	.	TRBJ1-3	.	CASSRPGSGNTIYF	TGTGCCAGCAGCCGCCCAGGGTCAGGAAACACCATATATTTT
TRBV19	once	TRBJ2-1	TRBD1	CASSIGTGVFEQFF	TGTGCCAGTAGTATAGGGACAGGGGTGTTTGAGCAGTTCTTC